Listed below are T cell receptor beta chains from one sample, sequenced in a study of T-cell memory formation after mild COVID-19. TCRdb reanalysed the 5' RACE reads using MiXCR and keeps one entry per CDR3 protein. The table includes about 200,000 distinct CDR3 sequences, over 7.5% detected once. Sequenced: PBMCs or a T cell subset sorted from them (not recorded which). These receptors were taken from a young man who had mild COVID-19 (a few samples of this study predate the infection). Cell type and time point are not known. Each CDR3 is given with its conserved first and last residue. The D gene is left open where the match is weak. Only part of the rows carry a size: once, few, many, or a class if the clone is expanded.

TRBV20-1	TRBD2	TRBJ2-7	few	TGCAGTGCTGGCCTCCCTTTAGCGGGGGCCAGCTACGAGCAGTACTTC	CSAGLPLAGASYEQYF
TRBV5-5	-	TRBJ1-2	few	TGTGCCAGCAGCTTGGAAGGGGCCCCGCTGCGATATGGCTACACCTTC	CASSLEGAPLRYGYTF
TRBV12-3/TRBV12-4	-	TRBJ1-1	many	TGTGCCAGCAGTTTTATAGCTGGATACAAGGCGGCTGAAGCTTTCTTT	CASSFIAGYKAAEAFF
TRBV11-2	-	TRBJ2-5	-	TGTGCCAGCAGCTTTGGTTCTGGGGTTGAGACCCAGTACTTC	CASSFGSGVETQYF
TRBV5-1	-	TRBJ2-2	-	TGCGCCAGCAGCTCCCGGGACACCGGGGAGCTGTTTTTT	CASSSRDTGELFF
TRBV10-2	-	TRBJ2-4	few	TGCGCCAGCAGGGACGTCGGGGGCCCAGCCAAAAACATTCAGTACTTC	CASRDVGGPAKNIQYF
TRBV5-1	-	TRBJ2-1	many	TGCGCCAGCAGCTTGGGGGGGCGGAGCTACAATGAGCAGTTCTTC	CASSLGGRSYNEQFF
TRBV6-2/TRBV6-3	-	TRBJ1-2	few	TGTGCCAGCAGCCGGATTGGGATGGAGTATGGCTACACCTTC	CASSRIGMEYGYTF
TRBV6-6	-	TRBJ1-5	-	TGTGCCACCCGCCTGGGGGCTCAGCCCCAGCATTTT	CATRLGAQPQHF
TRBV7-9	-	TRBJ2-3	few	TGTGCCAGCAGCTATAACGGGGGTTCAGATACGCAGTATTTT	CASSYNGGSDTQYF
TRBV7-2	-	TRBJ1-4	few	TGTGCCAGCAGCCAGATTGCAGGGACAACTAATGAAAAACTGTTTTTT	CASSQIAGTTNEKLFF
TRBV30	-	TRBJ2-5	-	TGTGCCTGGAGTGGACAAGAGACCCAGTACTTC	CAWSGQETQYF
TRBV29-1	TRBD2	TRBJ2-5	-	TGCAGCGTTGAGGAAATTAGCGGGGGGTCGGGGACCCAGTACTTC	CSVEEISGGSGTQYF
TRBV29-1	TRBD2	TRBJ2-3	-	TGCAGCGTTGGCGGGGGGCCTGATACGCAGTATTTT	CSVGGGPDTQYF
TRBV15	-	TRBJ2-4	-	TGTGCCACCAGCAGTTTAGCCAAAAACATTCAGTACTTC	CATSSLAKNIQYF
TRBV29-1	-	TRBJ2-3	many	TGCAGCGTTTACAAATGGGACTCCACAGATACGCAGTATTTT	CSVYKWDSTDTQYF
TRBV15	TRBD1	TRBJ2-5	many	TGTGCCACCAGCAGAGACCCGGGACAGCAAGAGACCCAGTACTTC	CATSRDPGQQETQYF
TRBV2	TRBD1	TRBJ2-4	-	TGTGCCAGCAGTGCCCAAACGGGACAGGGGAACATTCAGTACTTC	CASSAQTGQGNIQYF
TRBV6-5	-	TRBJ2-7	-	TGTGCCAGCAGCTCGGAGACAGGTAACTACGAGCAGTACTTC	CASSSETGNYEQYF
TRBV27	-	TRBJ1-1	few	TGTGCCACTAAACTCCGGGGTAAGAACACTGAAGCTTTCTTT	CATKLRGKNTEAFF
TRBV5-1	-	TRBJ2-5	-	TGCGCCAGCAGCTCATCCGGGACCCTAAAAGAGACCCAGTACTTC	CASSSSGTLKETQYF
TRBV3-1	-	TRBJ1-1	many	TGTGCCAGCAGCCCTGGAGGGGCGTACACTGAAGCTTTCTTT	CASSPGGAYTEAFF
TRBV6-5	TRBD1	TRBJ2-7	-	TGTGCCAGCCGACATGGGACAGGGAAATCCTACGAGCAGTACTTC	CASRHGTGKSYEQYF
TRBV7-2	TRBD1	TRBJ2-2	-	TGTGCCAGCAGCTTGTGGAACAGGGGCTCGAACACCGGGGAGCTGTTTTTT	CASSLWNRGSNTGELFF
TRBV12-3/TRBV12-4	-	TRBJ2-5	-	TGTGCCAGCAGTTTATGGCAAATCCAAGAGACCCAGTACTTC	CASSLWQIQETQYF
TRBV4-3	-	TRBJ2-5	many	TGCGCCAGCAGCCCAGCCCCGGTAACCCAAGAGACCCAGTACTTC	CASSPAPVTQETQYF
TRBV19	TRBD2	TRBJ2-1	few	TGTGCCAGTAGTACAGATAGCGGGGGGGCCTCGGGTGAGCAGTTCTTC	CASSTDSGGASGEQFF
TRBV5-1	-	TRBJ2-5	few	TGCGCCAGCAGCTTGGGTGGGCAGAAAGAGACCCAGTACTTC	CASSLGGQKETQYF
TRBV5-6	-	TRBJ1-2	many	TGTGCCAGCAGCTTGGTGCTGACAGGAGAAAGAAATTATGGCTACACCTTC	CASSLVLTGERNYGYTF
TRBV5-1	TRBD1	TRBJ2-5	-	TGCGCCAGCCACCGCCGGGCAGGGGGACCCCAAGAGACCCAGTACTTC	CASHRRAGGPQETQYF
TRBV7-2	-	TRBJ1-5	-	TGTGCCAGCAGCGAATACAGGAAACAGCCCCAGCATTTT	CASSEYRKQPQHF
TRBV2	TRBD1	TRBJ1-2	-	TGTGCCAGCAGGACCACAGGGGATGGCTACACCTTC	CASRTTGDGYTF
TRBV6-6	-	TRBJ1-2	-	TGTGCCAGCAGTTATTGGGAAGGTGGCTACACCTTC	CASSYWEGGYTF
TRBV5-5	TRBD1	TRBJ1-1	many	TGTGCCAGCAGACGGAACACAGGGGCCGTCATGAACACTGAAGCTTTCTTT	CASRRNTGAVMNTEAFF
TRBV7-2	-	TRBJ2-3	few	TGTGCCAGCACCACTTCCCCCGGGGGTGGCACAGATACGCAGTATTTT	CASTTSPGGGTDTQYF
TRBV6-5	TRBD2	TRBJ2-5	few	TGTGCCACCCGACGGGGGGGCCTGCGGGAGACCCAGTACTTC	CATRRGGLRETQYF
TRBV20-1	-	TRBJ2-1	-	TGCAGTGCTAGTGGACGGTGGGGTAACTACAATGAGCAGTTCTTC	CSASGRWGNYNEQFF
TRBV4-3	TRBD1	TRBJ2-2	-	TGCGCCAGCAGCTGGACAGGGGGAGCCGGGGAGCTGTTTTTT	CASSWTGGAGELFF
TRBV12-3/TRBV12-4	TRBD2	TRBJ2-1	-	TGTGCCAGCAGTTTCTTGACTAGCGGGGGGTCTGAGCAGTTCTTC	CASSFLTSGGSEQFF
TRBV7-2	TRBD1	TRBJ1-4	many	TGTGCCAGCAGCTTAGACGGGACAGATGAAAAACTGTTTTTT	CASSLDGTDEKLFF
TRBV6-5	-	TRBJ2-5	few	TGTGCCAGCAGTGGCGGCCCCGGCGGGGAGACCCAGTACTTC	CASSGGPGGETQYF
TRBV12-3/TRBV12-4	-	TRBJ2-7	few	TGTGCCAGCAGTTTAGCAGGGGCAAGAACCTACGAGCAGTACTTC	CASSLAGARTYEQYF
TRBV6-5	TRBD1	TRBJ2-2	few	TGTGCCGGAGGATCTCAGGGGGCGATCGGGGAGCTGTTTTTT	CAGGSQGAIGELFF
TRBV5-1	-	TRBJ1-2	few	TGCGCCAGCAGCTTGGACCAGACCTATGGCTACACCTTC	CASSLDQTYGYTF
TRBV6-6	-	TRBJ1-6	-	TGTGCCAGTAGTGGGTACTTGGTATCTTCTTCACCCCTCCACTTT	CASSGYLVSSSPLHF
TRBV2	-	TRBJ2-5	-	TGTGCCAGCAGCCCCGGACGGTTGTACCAAGAGACCCAGTACTTC	CASSPGRLYQETQYF
TRBV7-2	-	TRBJ2-5	many	TGTGCCAGCAGCTTAAGTCGGGGAGAGACCCAGTACTTC	CASSLSRGETQYF
TRBV6-2/TRBV6-3	-	TRBJ1-1	-	TGTGCCAGCAGTCATAACAGCGTTAGAGCTTTCTTT	CASSHNSVRAFF
TRBV27	-	TRBJ1-5	few	TGTGCCAGCAGTTTAAGTTCCGGAGGAGGGATACATAGCAATCAGCCCCAGCATTTT	CASSLSSGGGIHSNQPQHF
TRBV7-2	-	TRBJ2-1	-	TGTGCCAGCCTCCGGTGGGCCGGGAATGAGCAGTTCTTC	CASLRWAGNEQFF
TRBV12-3/TRBV12-4	-	TRBJ1-6	-	TGTGCCAGCAGCATCGACAGTAATTCACCCCTCCACTTT	CASSIDSNSPLHF
TRBV20-1	TRBD2	TRBJ2-3	-	TGCAGTGCTAGGTCTGGGCGGGGGGGCACAGATACGCAGTATTTT	CSARSGRGGTDTQYF
TRBV7-2	TRBD2	TRBJ2-5	few	TGTGCCAGCAGCCGAATGGGACTAGCAGAGACCCAGTACTTC	CASSRMGLAETQYF